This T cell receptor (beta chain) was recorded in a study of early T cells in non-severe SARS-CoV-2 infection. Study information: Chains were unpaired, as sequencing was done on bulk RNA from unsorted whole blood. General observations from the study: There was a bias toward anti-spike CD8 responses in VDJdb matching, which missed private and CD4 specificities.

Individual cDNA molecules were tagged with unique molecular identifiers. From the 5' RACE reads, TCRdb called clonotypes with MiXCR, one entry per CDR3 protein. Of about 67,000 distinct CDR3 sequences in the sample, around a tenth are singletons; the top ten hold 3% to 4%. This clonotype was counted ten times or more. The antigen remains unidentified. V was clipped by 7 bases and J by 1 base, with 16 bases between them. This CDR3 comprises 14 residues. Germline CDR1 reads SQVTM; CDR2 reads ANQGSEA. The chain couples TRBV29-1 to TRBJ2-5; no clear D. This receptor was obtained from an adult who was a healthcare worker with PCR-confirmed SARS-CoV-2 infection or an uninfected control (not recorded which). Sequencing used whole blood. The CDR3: CSGCVLGGQETQYF. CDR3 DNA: TGCAGCGGGTGTGTGTTGGGCGGCCAAGAGACCCAGTACTTC.